The clone carrying this T cell receptor beta chain was recorded once. Germline V gene lookup returns CDR1 SGHDT and CDR2 YYEEEE. The CDR3 loop spans 12 amino acids. Trimming took off 4 bases at V and 6 bases at J, with 11 bases between the two ends. Only in-frame clones appear in the TCRdb table, and some are missing; sequencing was by immunoSEQ multiplex PCR. The table includes some 300,000 clones, 80% detected once. These data come from a study of cytotoxic CD8 clonotypes in ibrutinib-treated CLL. Study at large: Among patients, some 24 responded partially and 2 completely; around 14 then stayed remitted and 12 progressed after median about six years.

The sample was PBMCs, taken before ibrutinib treatment. The clonotype originates from a human donor with chronic lymphocytic leukemia. The chain has TRBV5-6 and TRBJ2-7, with D hard to call. The CDR3 DNA reads as TGTGCCAGCAGCCAAGGCAGAGGCGAGCAGTACTTC. Translation: CASSQGRGEQYF.